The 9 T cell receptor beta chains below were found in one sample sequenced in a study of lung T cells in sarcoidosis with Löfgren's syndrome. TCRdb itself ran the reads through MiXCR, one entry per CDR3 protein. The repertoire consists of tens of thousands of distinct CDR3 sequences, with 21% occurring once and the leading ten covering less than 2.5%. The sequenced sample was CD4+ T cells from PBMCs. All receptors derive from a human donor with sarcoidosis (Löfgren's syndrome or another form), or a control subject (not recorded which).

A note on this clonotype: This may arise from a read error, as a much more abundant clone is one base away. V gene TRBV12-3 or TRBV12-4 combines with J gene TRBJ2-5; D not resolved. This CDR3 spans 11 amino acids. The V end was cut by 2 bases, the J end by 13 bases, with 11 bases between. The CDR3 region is CASSLKESRYF. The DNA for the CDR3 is TGTGCCAGCAGTTTAAAGGAGTCCCGGTACTTC.

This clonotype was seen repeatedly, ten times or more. CDR3 sequence: CASNRDNTEAFF. Written as DNA, the CDR3 is TGTGCCAGCAACCGGGACAACACTGAAGCTTTCTTT. This chain uses TRBV28 with TRBJ1-1; perhaps TRBD1 as D (5 bases). CDR1 is MDHEN and CDR2 is SYDVKM in the germline V gene. The CDR3 runs to 12 residues. Between the trimmed V and J ends, which lost 7 bases and 2 bases, there was a span of 8 bases.

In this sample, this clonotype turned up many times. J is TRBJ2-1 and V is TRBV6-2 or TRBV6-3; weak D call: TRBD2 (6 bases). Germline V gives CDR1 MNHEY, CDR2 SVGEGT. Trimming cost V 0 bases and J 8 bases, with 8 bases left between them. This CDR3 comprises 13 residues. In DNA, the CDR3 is TGTGCCAGCAGTTACTCCGGAGGGTATGAGCAGTTCTTC. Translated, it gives CASSYSGGYEQFF.

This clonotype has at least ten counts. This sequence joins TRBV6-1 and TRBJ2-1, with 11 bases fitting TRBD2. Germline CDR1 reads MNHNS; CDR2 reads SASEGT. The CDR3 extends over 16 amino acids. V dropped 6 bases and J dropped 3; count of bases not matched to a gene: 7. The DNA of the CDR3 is TGTGCCAGCAGCCAACTAGCGGGGGACGGCTACAATGAGCAGTTCTTC. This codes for CASSQLAGDGYNEQFF.

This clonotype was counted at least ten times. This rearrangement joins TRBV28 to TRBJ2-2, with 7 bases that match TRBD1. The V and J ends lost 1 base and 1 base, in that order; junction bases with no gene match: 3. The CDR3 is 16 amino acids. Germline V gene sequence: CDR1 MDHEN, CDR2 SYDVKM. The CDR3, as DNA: TGTGCCAGCAGTTTATTCCCAGGGGGGAACACCGGGGAGCTGTTTTTT. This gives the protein CASSLFPGGNTGELFF.

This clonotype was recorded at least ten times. Written as DNA, the CDR3 is TGTGCCAGCAGCTTAAGAGGGACCATTAGCGGGGGGGCATCAGATACGCAGTATTTT. Translated: CASSLRGTISGGASDTQYF. The chain recombines TRBV7-2 with TRBJ2-3; 11 bases align to TRBD2. Trimming removed 2 bases from V and 4 bases from J; junction bases left unmatched: 14. Germline CDR1 and CDR2: SGHTA and FQGNSA. This CDR3 has 19 amino acids.

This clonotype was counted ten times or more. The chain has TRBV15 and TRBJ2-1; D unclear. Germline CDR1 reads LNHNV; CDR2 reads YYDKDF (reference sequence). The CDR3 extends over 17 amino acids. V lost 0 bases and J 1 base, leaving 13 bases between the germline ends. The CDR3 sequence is CATSRDHAWTSYNEQFF. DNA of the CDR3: TGTGCCACCAGCAGAGATCACGCGTGGACGTCCTACAATGAGCAGTTCTTC.

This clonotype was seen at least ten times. The CDR3 DNA reads as TGCAGTGCTAGGGTCAGACTAGCGGATTTAGCCAAAAACATTCAGTACTTC. Its translation is CSARVRLADLAKNIQYF. The V call is TRBV20-1, the J call TRBJ2-4; 9 nucleotides agree with TRBD2. With 3 bases clipped from V and 0 bases from J, the junction kept 9 bases outside the gene matches. CDR3 length: 17 residues. CDR1 and CDR2 (germline): DFQATT, SNEGSKA (reference sequence).

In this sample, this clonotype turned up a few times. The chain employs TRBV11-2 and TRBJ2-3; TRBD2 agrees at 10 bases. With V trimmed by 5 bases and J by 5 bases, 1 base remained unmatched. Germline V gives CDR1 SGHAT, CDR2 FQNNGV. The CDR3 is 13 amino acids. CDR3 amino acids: CASSIAGGDTQYF. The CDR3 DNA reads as TGTGCCAGCAGCATAGCGGGAGGAGATACGCAGTATTTT.